Following are 4 T cell receptor beta chains from one sample sequenced in a study of early T cells in non-severe SARS-CoV-2 infection. Using its own MiXCR run on the 5' RACE reads, TCRdb lists one record per CDR3 protein. Among under 95,000 distinct CDR3 sequences listed, 15% were seen once. Sample: whole blood. These receptors were obtained from an adult who was a healthcare worker with PCR-confirmed SARS-CoV-2 infection or an uninfected control (not recorded which).

The chain is built from TRBV7-2 and TRBJ2-7, with unresolved D. Germline values: CDR1 SGHTA, CDR2 FQGNSA. This CDR3 is built from 12 residues. V lost 1 base and J 9 bases, leaving 10 bases between the germline ends. DNA of the CDR3: TGTGCCAGCAGCTTAGAACTCGGCCCGCAGTACTTC. Translating it yields CASSLELGPQYF.

This clonotype turned up a few times. The V call is TRBV6-2 or TRBV6-3, the J call TRBJ2-7; D gene unclear. CDR1 is MNHEY and CDR2 is SVGEGT in the germline V gene. The CDR3 loop spans 11 amino acids. Trimming pared 5 bases from V and 2 bases from J, leaving 4 bases between. The CDR3 spells CASSTTYEQYF. CDR3 bases: TGTGCCAGCAGTACTACCTACGAGCAGTACTTC.

A remark on this clonotype: The junction departs from the called germline gene at one end, perhaps through a read error. The V call is TRBV20-1, the J call TRBJ2-2; 16 bases line up with TRBD2. The CDR3 is 15 residues long. Germline CDR1 reads DFQATT; CDR2 reads SNEGSKA (reference sequence). Here the CDR3 reads CSTRGTSGRAAELFF. DNA of the CDR3: TGCAGTACTAGAGGGACTAGCGGGAGGGCCGCGGAGCTGTTTTTT.

The chain links TRBV2 to TRBJ2-7, with D perhaps assigned TRBD1 or TRBD2 (6 bases each). The CDR3 has 12 residues. Germline CDR1 and CDR2: SNHLY and FYNNEI. V lost 11 bases, J lost 3 bases, and 14 bases lay in between. The DNA for the CDR3 is TGTGCCGGCGGGACACAACGCTACGAGCAGTACTTC. Protein product: CAGGTQRYEQYF.